This TCR beta chain was retrieved from a study of cytomegalovirus exposure and HLA in healthy donors. The donors were in the roughly 120-subject validation cohort, distinct from the approximately 670-subject first cohort. Method: immunoSEQ multiplex PCR; TCRdb's copy keeps in-frame clones and lacks some. The data hold some 170,000 clones, with roughly nine tenths observed a single time. The ends lost 5 bases at V and 5 bases at J; junction bases unmatched: 3. CDR3 length: 13 residues. Germline V gene sequence: CDR1 SGHNT, CDR2 YYREEE (reference sequence). A note on this clone: Its antigen is unidentified.

The study, taken as a whole, reports: Published work reported that the classifier diagnosed cytomegalovirus status with high specificity and sensitivity. The authors listed about 170 TCR beta chains as cytomegalovirus-associated.

The specimen was PBMCs. The chain joins TRBV5-4 to TRBJ2-2; TRBD1 aligns across 7 bases. The sequence was collected from a woman aged 25 to 45 in good health and CMV-seronegative. The CDR3 protein is CASRADRTGELFF. As DNA, the CDR3 is TGTGCCAGCAGGGCGGACAGGACCGGGGAGCTGTTTTTT.